Following are 17 T cell receptor beta chains from one sample sequenced in a study of spatial heterogeneity in lung cancer. Documented time point: sample taken at primary tumor resection. The authors sequenced whole RNA from tumor, nontumor lung or frozen PBMC without sorting. TCRdb re-called the 5' RACE reads through MiXCR, storing one row per CDR3 protein. The data show 85,000 to 100,000 distinct CDR3 sequences, 10% to 15% seen once. Sequencing used PBMCs, obtained at surgery. The receptors here all came from a male donor with early-stage non-small cell lung cancer.

This clonotype has only a few counts. The genes are TRBV20-1 and TRBJ2-3; D perhaps matches TRBD1 (5 bases). The germline V gene encodes CDR1 DFQATT and CDR2 SNEGSKA (reference sequence). This CDR3 is built from 13 residues. V gave up 0 bases and J gave up 5 bases, with 9 bases separating them. This CDR3 reads CSARDGARDTQYF. The CDR3 DNA reads as TGCAGTGCTAGAGATGGGGCCAGAGATACGCAGTATTTT.

The table lists this clonotype with a few counts. V gene TRBV5-4 combines with J gene TRBJ2-5; no clear D. From germline, CDR1 is SGHNT and CDR2 YYREEE (reference sequence). Trimming cost V 3 bases and J 5 bases, with 17 bases left between them. This CDR3 has 15 residues. The CDR3, as DNA: TGTGCCAGCAGCTACGGAAGTCCAGTAGGGGAGACCCAGTACTTC. This gives the protein CASSYGSPVGETQYF.

This clonotype was counted a few times. The CDR3 nucleotides read TGTGCCAGCAGTGAATATGCGGGATCTAAAAACATTCAGTACTTC. Translated: CASSEYAGSKNIQYF. This chain joins TRBV25-1 and TRBJ2-4; TRBD2 is a possible D gene (6 bases). Germline CDR1 is MGHDK and CDR2 is SYGVNS. The CDR3 has 15 amino acids. The V and J ends lost 0 bases and 4 bases respectively, with 10 bases between them.

V and J are TRBV11-2 and TRBJ2-7; no reliable D call. This CDR3 has 11 amino acids. The V end lost 2 bases, the J end lost 6 bases, and 5 bases lay between the germline ends. Germline V CDR1 and CDR2: SGHAT, FQNNGV. CDR3 in DNA: TGTGCCAGCAGCTTATGGAGCGAGCAGTACTTC. It translates to CASSLWSEQYF.

This clonotype showed up many times. V gene TRBV7-9 combines with J gene TRBJ2-7; D ambiguous. Germline V CDR1 and CDR2: SEHNR, FQNEAQ (reference sequence). The CDR3 has 15 amino acids. V was pared by 6 bases and J by 2 bases, with 17 bases between. The CDR3, as DNA: TGTGCCAGCAGTTTTCGGTCCCCTGAAACCTACGAGCAGTACTTC. Protein sequence: CASSFRSPETYEQYF. The complete variable domain, with remaining parts taken from reference TRBV7-9 and TRBJ2-7, reads DTGVSQNPRHKITKRGQNVTFRCDPISEHNRLYWYRQTLGQGPEFLTYFQNEAQLEKSRLLSDRFSAERPKGSFSTLEIQRTEQGDSAMYLCASSFRSPETYEQYFGPGTRLTVT.

This clonotype was observed many times. The J gene is TRBJ2-5, the V gene TRBV29-1; 8 positions agree with TRBD2. CDR3 length: 12 residues. Germline assignment: CDR1 SQVTM and CDR2 ANQGSEA. With 6 bases clipped from V and 3 bases from J, the junction kept 3 bases outside the gene matches. CDR3 protein: CSVAGEKETQYF. CDR3 DNA sequence: TGCAGCGTAGCGGGGGAGAAAGAGACCCAGTACTTC.

This clonotype was counted ten times or more. This chain links TRBV29-1 with TRBJ2-3, with TRBD2 as a possible D gene (5 bases). This CDR3 has 13 residues. Germline CDR1 reads SQVTM; CDR2 reads ANQGSEA. Deletions cut 1 base from V and 2 bases from J, with 7 bases between. The CDR3 DNA sequence: TGCAGCGTTGAAGCGGGGATCACAGATACGCAGTATTTT. This encodes CSVEAGITDTQYF.

V usage is TRBV5-4 and J usage is TRBJ2-7; D may be TRBD1 or TRBD2 (5 bases each). The CDR3 has 15 residues. CDR1 is SGHNT, CDR2 YYREEE, per germline (reference sequence). Trimming removed 3 bases at V and 2 bases at J, with 15 bases between. This CDR3 reads CASSSGTRGPYEQYF. The DNA for the CDR3 is TGTGCCAGCAGCTCCGGGACCCGGGGACCCTACGAGCAGTACTTC.

This clonotype was counted a few times. This rearrangement joins TRBV28 to TRBJ2-7; D is perhaps TRBD2 (5 bases). CDR1 is MDHEN and CDR2 is SYDVKM in the germline V gene. CDR3 length: 13 residues. V shed 2 bases and J shed 4 bases, with 9 bases lying between them. Here the CDR3 DNA reads TGTGCCAGCAGTTTAAACCGGGGATACGAGCAGTACTTC. Translating it yields CASSLNRGYEQYF.

This clonotype has ten or more counts. As DNA, the CDR3 is TGTGCCAGCAGCCCAACATACAATGAGCAGTTCTTC. This codes for CASSPTYNEQFF. The rearrangement links TRBV2 to TRBJ2-1, with D unresolved. Germline CDR1 SNHLY, CDR2 FYNNEI. The CDR3 contains 12 residues. V lost 6 bases, J lost 4 bases, and 7 bases lay in between.

The V and J genes are TRBV7-3 and TRBJ1-5; D may be TRBD1 (5 bases). The CDR3 sequence is 18 residues long. V dropped 4 bases and J dropped 5 bases, with 24 bases sitting between them. Per germline, CDR1 SGHTA and CDR2 FQGTGA. CDR3 sequence: CASSWAPKRQTQYQPQHF. The DNA for the CDR3 is TGTGCCAGCAGCTGGGCGCCCAAAAGACAGACGCAGTATCAGCCCCAGCATTTT. The variable domain in full, completed from reference TRBV7-3 and TRBJ1-5, reads GAGVSQTPSNKVTEKGKYVELRCDPISGHTALYWYRQSLGQGPEFLIYFQGTGAADDSGLPNDRFFAVRPEGSVSTLKIQRTERGDSAVYLCASSWAPKRQTQYQPQHFGDGTRLSIL.

This rearrangement joins TRBV24-1 to TRBJ2-7; the D call may be TRBD1 or TRBD2 (6 bases each). V was shortened by 4 bases and J by 5 bases, with 14 bases between the two germline ends. Germline V lookup: CDR1 KGHDR, CDR2 SFDVKD. The CDR3 has 14 amino acids. The CDR3 nucleotides are TGTGCCACCAGTGACACAGGGAGGACTAACGAGCAGTACTTC. Translating it yields CATSDTGRTNEQYF.

The CDR3 nucleotides read TGTGCCAGCAGCCGGACAGGGGTCACCGGGGAGCTGTTTTTT. It is translated as CASSRTGVTGELFF. V gene TRBV7-3 combines with J gene TRBJ2-2, with 9 positions matching TRBD1. Looked up from germline, CDR1 is SGHTA and CDR2 is FQGTGA. The J segment lost 4 bases and the V segment lost 5 bases, leaving 2 bases of the junction unmatched. This CDR3 spans 14 amino acids.

This clonotype was detected only a few times. The gene calls are TRBV20-1 and TRBJ2-5, with D tentatively TRBD1 (6 bases). V lost 6 bases and J 1 base, leaving 12 bases between the germline ends. Germline V gene data show CDR1 as DFQATT and CDR2 as SNEGSKA (reference sequence). There are 13 residues in the CDR3. The CDR3 DNA reads as TGCAGTGCCCTGGACAGCCTCCAAGAGACCCAGTACTTC. As protein: CSALDSLQETQYF.

The chain uses TRBV5-1 and TRBJ1-4; TRBD1 aligns across 7 bases. V dropped 3 bases and J dropped 7; count of bases not matched to a gene: 6. This CDR3 is 14 amino acids long. Germline V gene sequence: CDR1 SGHRS, CDR2 YFSETQ. The CDR3 spells CASSSVAGGEKLFF. Here the CDR3 DNA reads TGCGCCAGCAGCTCCGTGGCAGGGGGTGAAAAACTGTTTTTT. Full variable domain (outside the CDR3, taken from reference TRBV5-1 and TRBJ1-4): KAGVTQTPRYLIKTRGQQVTLSCSPISGHRSVSWYQQTPGQGLQFLFEYFSETQRNKGNFPGRFSGRQFSNSRSEMNVSTLELGDSALYLCASSSVAGGEKLFFGSGTQLSVL.

This clonotype was seen only a few times. The rearrangement joins TRBV5-1 to TRBJ2-1; tentatively, D is TRBD2 (5 bases). CDR1 SGHRS and CDR2 YFSETQ come from the germline V gene. The CDR3 length is 15 residues. Trimming took off 4 bases at V and 4 bases at J, with 15 bases between the two ends. CDR3 amino acids: CASSHGLDHYNEQFF. CDR3 bases: TGCGCCAGCAGCCACGGACTCGACCATTACAATGAGCAGTTCTTC.

V is TRBV30 and J is TRBJ2-6; D is unresolved. The CDR3 has 13 amino acids. V was shortened by 8 bases and J by 0 bases, with 8 bases between the two germline ends. Germline V gene lookup returns CDR1 GTSNPN and CDR2 SVGIG (reference sequence). CDR3 DNA: TGTGCCACCGCAGTCTCTGGGGCCAACGTCCTGACTTTC. This encodes CATAVSGANVLTF. Supplemented by reference TRBV30 and TRBJ2-6, the full variable domain reads SQTIHQWPATLVQPVGSPLSLECTVEGTSNPNLYWYRQAAGRGLQLLFYSVGIGQISSEVPQNLSASRPQDRQFILSSKKLLLSDSGFYLCATAVSGANVLTFGAGSRLTVL.